Detailed here is one T cell receptor (beta chain). The sample belongs to a study of blood T cell repertoires in COVID-19. In the study overall: Samples of COVID-19 (acute and convalescent) were obtained from the United States, Italy and Spain. T cells, B-cell-depleted T cells, or PBMCs supplied cDNA or gDNA.

Looked up from germline, CDR1 is SGHVS and CDR2 is FQNEAQ. CDR3 length: 12 residues. V gave up 3 bases and J gave up 7 bases, with 7 bases separating them. Sequenced by immunoSEQ multiplex PCR; TCRdb stores in-frame clones only, minus some. Here the sample spans about 480,000 clones, about 91% being singletons. Enrollment of patients from Seattle took place during active infection, with longitudinal follow-up. The sequencing input was peripheral blood. The chain employs TRBV7-8 and TRBJ1-5; the D is unclear. The sequence derives from a man in his late teens or twenties with COVID-19, enrolled during active disease. CDR3 in amino acids: CASSFGLQPQHF. DNA for the CDR3: TGTGCCAGCAGCTTCGGTTTGCAGCCCCAGCATTTT.